These T cell receptor beta chains were read from a single sample in a study of CD8 T cells in ankylosing spondylitis. TCRdb re-called the 5' RACE reads with MiXCR, one entry per CDR3 protein. The table shows 700,000 to 1,000,000 distinct CDR3 sequences, with about 11% occurring only once. Input material: blood, either unsorted or a sorted T cell fraction (not recorded which). Receptors were obtained from a male donor with ankylosing spondylitis. The CDR3 runs from the conserved cysteine through the conserved F or W. A D gene is named only where the DNA matches it firmly. Size is omitted from some rows. Given values are once, few, many or a class for expanded clones.

V gene,J gene,clone size,D gene,CDR3 DNA,CDR3 protein
TRBV5-1,TRBJ2-5,-,-,TGCGCCAGCAGCTTGGGGAACGGAGAGACCCAGTACTTC,CASSLGNGETQYF
TRBV18,TRBJ2-2,-,TRBD1,TGTGCCAGCTCACCCGTTGGACAGGGGAGAACCGGGGAGCTGTTTTTT,CASSPVGQGRTGELFF
TRBV20-1,TRBJ2-1,-,-,TGCAGTGCTAGAGACTTCCTGTATCGGGATGAGCAGTTCTTC,CSARDFLYRDEQFF
TRBV28,TRBJ2-5,-,TRBD1,TGTGCCAGCAGGGCTTGGACAGGGGAGGTAGAGACCCAGTACTTC,CASRAWTGEVETQYF
TRBV9,TRBJ1-1,-,-,TGTGCCAGCAGCGTGGACCTATCGAACACTGAAGCTTTCTTT,CASSVDLSNTEAFF
TRBV12-3/TRBV12-4,TRBJ2-5,few,-,TGTGCCAGCAGTTTTATGGGGACCCAGTACTTC,CASSFMGTQYF
TRBV11-2,TRBJ2-7,few,TRBD2,TGTGCCAGCAGTTATATGCTAGCGGGAACCAAGACCTACGAGCAGTACTTC,CASSYMLAGTKTYEQYF
TRBV15,TRBJ2-2,-,-,TGTGCCACCAGACGACAGGACCACACCGGGGAGCTGTTTTTT,CATRRQDHTGELFF
TRBV7-2,TRBJ2-3,-,-,TGTGCCAGCAGCTTAGTTGGCGGAACTAGCACAGATACGCATTATTTT,CASSLVGGTSTDTHYF
TRBV20-1,TRBJ2-3,few,-,TGCAGTGCCAACCTAAGGGGCACAGATACGCAGTATTTT,CSANLRGTDTQYF
TRBV18,TRBJ1-2,-,-,TGTGCCAGCTCACCACGCCCAGGGACGGCGGATGGCTACACCTTC,CASSPRPGTADGYTF
TRBV29-1,TRBJ1-2,-,TRBD1,TGCAGCGTTGGACAGGGTCTAGGCTACACCTTC,CSVGQGLGYTF
TRBV20-1,TRBJ2-3,many,-,TGCAGTGCTAGTCCGGTCACAGATACGCAGTATTTT,CSASPVTDTQYF
TRBV21-1,TRBJ2-7,-,-,TGTGCCAGCAGCACCGGGGGTAGGTTCTACGAGCAGTACTTC,CASSTGGRFYEQYF
TRBV11-2,TRBJ1-1,-,-,TGTGCCAGCACCCCAGTCCCACAAAACACTGAAGCTTTCTTT,CASTPVPQNTEAFF
TRBV6-6,TRBJ1-2,few,-,TGTGCCAGCACTTACCAGTGGATGGGCTACACCTTC,CASTYQWMGYTF
TRBV25-1,TRBJ1-6,few,-,TGTGCCAGCAGTGAATCGGCCTCTTCGCACCTCCACTTT,CASSESASSHLHF
TRBV5-5,TRBJ2-3,few,-,TGTGCCAGCAGCAGCACCACCTCAGATACGCAGTATTTT,CASSSTTSDTQYF
TRBV28,TRBJ2-1,-,TRBD2,TGTGCCAGCAGTCCTCTTGGACTAGCGGGGGGCAATGAGCAGTTCTTC,CASSPLGLAGGNEQFF
TRBV6-5,TRBJ2-1,-,-,TGTGCCAGCAGTTCTGTAGTCGATGCTCCCGTCCTGGAGCAGTTCTTC,CASSSVVDAPVLEQFF
TRBV11-2,TRBJ2-3,few,-,TGTGCCAGCAGCTTAGTATATGTCTCGGGAGATACGCAGTATTTT,CASSLVYVSGDTQYF
TRBV11-2,TRBJ1-1,-,-,TGTGCCAGTAATCCGATCGCCGGAACTGAAGCTTTCTTT,CASNPIAGTEAFF
TRBV12-3/TRBV12-4,TRBJ1-1,-,-,TGTGCCAGCAGTTTAAGGACCACTGAAGCTTTCTTT,CASSLRTTEAFF
TRBV7-2,TRBJ2-3,few,-,TGTGCCAGCAGCGTACGACAGATTAGCACAGATACGCAGTATTTT,CASSVRQISTDTQYF
TRBV20-1,TRBJ1-5,few,-,TGCAGTGCTAGAGGCGGGACACCCAATCAGCCCCAGCATTTT,CSARGGTPNQPQHF
TRBV4-2,TRBJ2-5,many,-,TGTGCCAGCAGCCAGAAAGCAGACAGAGGGGAGACCCAGTACTTC,CASSQKADRGETQYF
TRBV29-1,TRBJ2-5,many,TRBD1,TGCAGCGTAGATCAGGGGGCAAGGAGAGAGACCCAGTACTTC,CSVDQGARRETQYF
TRBV5-6,TRBJ2-2,many,-,TGTGCCAGCAGCTTGGGCCCCTCGAGCACCGGGGAGCTGTTTTTT,CASSLGPSSTGELFF
TRBV20-1,TRBJ2-7,many,TRBD2,TGCAGTGCTACTAGACTAGCAGCTTACGAGCAGTACTTC,CSATRLAAYEQYF
TRBV5-5,TRBJ2-1,once,-,TGTGCCAGGGGCCTAGGGAGACGGAATGAGCAGTTCTTC,CARGLGRRNEQFF
TRBV20-1,TRBJ2-3,few,-,TGCAGTGCTAGAGTCCCTCGGGACAGCACAGATACGCAGTATTTT,CSARVPRDSTDTQYF
TRBV7-2,TRBJ1-2,few,TRBD1,TGTGCCAGCAGCTTAGGATACAGGGGAAACTATGGCTACACCTTC,CASSLGYRGNYGYTF
TRBV28,TRBJ1-1,-,-,TGTGCCAGCATTTGGCCAGGGAACACTGAAGCTTTCTTT,CASIWPGNTEAFF
TRBV5-1,TRBJ2-3,-,-,TGCGCCAGCAGCTTGCAGGGGCCCAGCACAGATACGCAGTATTTT,CASSLQGPSTDTQYF
TRBV6-5,TRBJ1-4,-,-,TGTGCCAGCAGTTTAAAGGGGATGTCTACAAAACTGTTTTTT,CASSLKGMSTKLFF
TRBV7-2,TRBJ2-7,few,-,TGTGCCAGCAGCTTAGGAGGGACTCCCCGCGAGCAGTACTTC,CASSLGGTPREQYF
TRBV12-3/TRBV12-4,TRBJ1-6,-,-,TGTGCCAGCGGTGGGGTCTCACCCCTCCACTTT,CASGGVSPLHF
TRBV4-3,TRBJ1-6,-,TRBD1,TGCGCCAGCAGCCAGCTTACAGGGGGCGGTAATAATTCACCCCTCCACTTT,CASSQLTGGGNNSPLHF
TRBV7-6,TRBJ2-6,few,-,TGTGCCAGCAGCTTAGAGGCCTCTGGGGCCAACGTCCTGACTTTC,CASSLEASGANVLTF
TRBV7-7,TRBJ2-1,few,-,TGTGCTAGTTCCCCCTGGGGGTCCAGATCCTACAATGAGCAGTTCTTC,CASSPWGSRSYNEQFF
TRBV7-9,TRBJ1-1,-,-,TGTGCCAGCAGCCCTCGAGAGGGACTCGAAGCTTTCTTT,CASSPREGLEAFF
TRBV5-6,TRBJ1-1,many,TRBD1,TGTGCCAGCAGCCGTACGACAGGGTTGGGTGAAGCTTTCTTT,CASSRTTGLGEAFF
TRBV7-9,TRBJ2-7,once,-,TGTGCCAGCAGCTTCAGTCAGGGCGCGGAGTACTTC,CASSFSQGAEYF
TRBV20-1,TRBJ2-2,once,-,TGCAGTTCTACCCCCCAGGAATATACCGGGGAGCTGTTTTTT,CSSTPQEYTGELFF
TRBV6-2/TRBV6-3,TRBJ2-5,-,TRBD2,TGTGCCAGCAGTTACGGGGCGGGGGAGAGGGAGACCCAGTACTTC,CASSYGAGERETQYF
TRBV9,TRBJ1-6,few,-,TGTGCCAGCAGCGTAGGGGTCTCAAGCTCCTATAATTCACCCCTCCACTTT,CASSVGVSSSYNSPLHF
TRBV20-1,TRBJ1-2,few,-,TGCAGTGCTACGCGGCGAACCTATGGCTACACCTTC,CSATRRTYGYTF
TRBV20-1,TRBJ1-4,-,-,TGCAGTGCGCCTGGGGGCAGGGAAAAACTGTTTTTT,CSAPGGREKLFF
TRBV7-2,TRBJ2-3,-,TRBD2,TGTGCCAGCAAGCCGCGACTAGCGGGAGCTAATACGCAGTATTTT,CASKPRLAGANTQYF
TRBV5-6,TRBJ1-2,many,-,TGTGCCAGCAGCCGCCTCGACAGTCCTAACTATGGCTACACCTTC,CASSRLDSPNYGYTF
TRBV6-5,TRBJ1-1,-,TRBD1,TGTGCCAGCAGTCACCCCAGGACAGGGGAGAACACTGAAGCTTTCTTT,CASSHPRTGENTEAFF
TRBV5-1,TRBJ2-1,-,-,TGCGCCAGCAGCTTGGTTGCAGAACCTTACAATGAGCAGTTCTTC,CASSLVAEPYNEQFF